These T cell receptor beta chains were read from a single sample in a study of OX40 agonist ivuxolimab in advanced cancers. The assay was immunoSEQ multiplex PCR, and TCRdb's table has in-frame clones only and misses some. The data show about 82,000 clones, around four fifths seen once. Sequencing was performed on CD4+ or CD8+ T cells sorted from blood, taken in a trial of the OX40 agonist ivuxolimab. These receptors came from an adult with an advanced solid tumor such as melanoma, head and neck, liver or kidney cancer. CDR3s include the opening cysteine and the closing phenylalanine or tryptophan. The D gene is left open where the match is weak. Clone size is stated in some rows and not others, as once, few, many or a class when expanded.

TRBJ1-5	once	TRBD1	TRBV9	CASSPLPGQTLSNQPQHF	TGTGCCAGCAGTCCTCTCCCGGGACAGACACTAAGCAATCAGCCCCAGCATTTT
TRBJ1-1	NA	NA	TRBV10-2	CASIDSQRAEAFF	TGCGCCAGCATTGACAGTCAAAGGGCTGAAGCTTTCTTT
TRBJ1-6	few	TRBD1	TRBV7-2	CASSSTGGYNSPLHF	TGTGCCAGCAGCTCGACAGGGGGCTATAATTCACCCCTCCACTTT
TRBJ2-1	NA	TRBD2	TRBV5-1	CASSKTSGGSYNEQFF	TGCGCCAGCAGCAAGACTAGCGGGGGGTCCTACAATGAGCAGTTCTTC
TRBJ2-5	NA	TRBD1	TRBV7-9	CASSLGPPGQQETQYF	TGTGCCAGCAGCTTAGGGCCCCCGGGACAGCAAGAGACCCAGTACTTC
TRBJ2-7	once	TRBD1	TRBV2	CASRDRGYEQYF	TGTGCCAGCCGGGACAGGGGCTACGAGCAGTACTTC
TRBJ1-2	NA	NA	TRBV2	CASSKLLMDYTF	TGTGCCAGCAGTAAACTCCTTATGGACTACACCTTC
TRBJ2-1	NA	TRBD1	TRBV5-1	CASSSTGTGKNEQFF	TGCGCCAGCAGCTCAACCGGGACAGGGAAGAATGAGCAGTTCTTC
TRBJ2-5	NA	NA	TRBV6-1	CASAGGQGRETQYF	TGTGCCTCCGCTGGAGGGCAGGGACGAGAGACCCAGTACTTC
TRBJ1-1	once	NA	TRBV4-1	CASSQGVQAFF	TGCGCCAGCAGCCAAGGGGTTCAGGCTTTCTTT
TRBJ2-1	NA	NA	TRBV4-3	CASSQDTGPGRYEQFF	TGCGCCAGCAGCCAAGACACGGGCCCGGGAAGGTATGAGCAGTTCTTC
TRBJ1-2	NA	NA	TRBV23-1	CASAQGDGYTF	TGCGCCAGCGCCCAGGGAGATGGCTACACCTTC
TRBJ1-2	NA	NA	TRBV4-3	CASSQGGHPRSGYGYTF	TGCGCCAGCAGCCAAGGGGGACACCCGAGAAGTGGCTATGGCTACACCTTC
TRBJ2-3	NA	NA	TRBV27	CASKATSTDTQYF	TGTGCCAGCAAGGCGACGAGCACAGATACGCAGTATTTT
TRBJ1-4	NA	NA	TRBV5-1	CASSLDGTRGEKLFF	TGCGCCAGCAGCTTGGACGGAACCCGAGGGGAAAAACTGTTTTTT
TRBJ2-5	once	TRBD1	TRBV5-6	CASSPGQGGETQYF	TGTGCCAGCAGTCCTGGACAGGGTGGAGAGACCCAGTACTTC
TRBJ2-3	NA	NA	TRBV5-5	CASSLNPEGGTIVEVDTQYF	TGTGCCAGCAGCTTGAACCCGGAAGGGGGTACTATTGTTGAGGTGGATACGCAGTATTTT
TRBJ1-1	few	NA	TRBV30	CAWSISKISAFF	TGTGCCTGGAGTATCTCGAAGATATCCGCTTTCTTT
TRBJ2-2	few	NA	TRBV14	CASSPGTNTGELFF	TGTGCCAGCAGCCCCGGAACGAACACCGGGGAGCTGTTTTTT
TRBJ2-5	NA	TRBD1	TRBV5-4	CASSQQGAGETQYF	TGTGCCAGCAGCCAGCAGGGGGCCGGAGAGACCCAGTACTTC
TRBJ2-1	NA	TRBD1	TRBV6-1	CASSSPEGANEQFF	TGTGCCAGCAGTAGCCCCGAGGGGGCCAATGAGCAGTTCTTC
TRBJ2-3	NA	NA	TRBV19	CATGRSPGDTQYF	TGTGCCACTGGCCGGAGCCCAGGGGATACGCAGTATTTT
TRBJ2-5	NA	NA	TRBV19	CASSRVQETQYF	TGTGCCAGTAGTAGGGTCCAAGAGACCCAGTACTTC
TRBJ1-3	NA	NA	TRBV7-2	CASSQLGSGNTIYF	TGTGCCAGCAGCCAGTTGGGCTCTGGAAACACCATATATTTT
TRBJ2-5	few	TRBD2	TRBV6-5	CASSYLLAGQETQYF	TGTGCCAGCAGTTACTTACTAGCGGGGCAAGAGACCCAGTACTTC
TRBJ2-7	NA	TRBD1	TRBV4-3	CASSPLGQGAVYEQYF	TGCGCCAGCAGCCCTCTGGGACAGGGGGCTGTGTACGAGCAGTACTTC
TRBJ2-5	NA	NA	TRBV2	CASSDRGTQQAQYF	TGTGCCAGCAGTGACAGAGGGACCCAGCAAGCCCAGTACTTC
TRBJ2-2	once	NA	TRBV2	CASNQIPNANTGELFF	TGTGCCAGCAATCAGATCCCTAACGCGAACACCGGGGAGCTGTTTTTT
TRBJ2-2	NA	TRBD1	TRBV5-4	CASSPRQGRAGELFF	TGTGCCAGCAGCCCGAGACAGGGACGAGCCGGGGAGCTGTTTTTT
TRBJ2-2	NA	NA	TRBV6-1	CASRPLQDTGELFF	TGTGCCAGCAGACCACTACAGGACACCGGGGAGCTGTTTTTT
TRBJ2-5	NA	TRBD2	TRBV11-2	CASSFQAGGETQYF	TGTGCCAGCAGCTTTCAGGCGGGGGGGGAGACCCAGTACTTC